Listed below are T cell receptor beta chains from one sample, sequenced in a study of CD8+CD57+ T cells in acquired aplastic anemia. MiXCR, run by TCRdb on the reads, gives a single entry per CDR3 protein. The table lists more than 150,000 distinct CDR3 sequences, approximately 48% of them singletons. Source material: sorted CD4+, CD8+, or CD8+CD57+ T cells (not recorded which) from PBMCs. These receptors originate from a human donor with aplastic anemia. The CDR3 runs from the conserved cysteine through the conserved F or W. Fields, in order: D gene, V gene, J gene, clone size, CDR3 DNA, CDR3 protein. D genes are given only for firm matches. Rows give clone size only sometimes, using once, few, many, or a class for an expanded clone.

D: NA
V: TRBV20-1
J: TRBJ1-5
size: many
DNA: TGCAGTGCTAGTACAGGCCCCTCGCCCCAGCATTTT
CDR3: CSASTGPSPQHF

D: NA
V: TRBV5-6
J: TRBJ2-3
size: NA
DNA: TGTGCCAGCAGCCAGAGCACAGATACGCAGTATTTT
CDR3: CASSQSTDTQYF

D: NA
V: TRBV2
J: TRBJ1-2
size: NA
DNA: TGTGCCAGCAGGCCCGGGACCTATGGCTACACCTTC
CDR3: CASRPGTYGYTF

D: NA
V: TRBV19
J: TRBJ1-6
size: many
DNA: TGTGCCAGTAGTATAGGGGCAACCAATAATTCACCCCTCCACTTT
CDR3: CASSIGATNNSPLHF

D: NA
V: TRBV7-9
J: TRBJ1-5
size: NA
DNA: TGTGCCAGCAGCCCCGGGGGAGGGGCGAATCAGCCCCAGCATTTT
CDR3: CASSPGGGANQPQHF

D: NA
V: TRBV12-3/TRBV12-4
J: TRBJ2-7
size: NA
DNA: TGTGCCAGCCAGAAGGTCTCCTACGAGCAGTACTTC
CDR3: CASQKVSYEQYF

D: NA
V: TRBV2
J: TRBJ2-7
size: few
DNA: TGTGCCAGCAGTCAGCAGTCCTACGAGCAGTACTTC
CDR3: CASSQQSYEQYF

D: NA
V: TRBV10-3
J: TRBJ2-7
size: NA
DNA: TGTGCCATCATGGAGGACCGGGCAGGGGTAACCTACGAGCAGTACTTC
CDR3: CAIMEDRAGVTYEQYF

D: NA
V: TRBV5-1
J: TRBJ1-6
size: NA
DNA: TGCGCCAGCAGCGCACGGGACACCTATTCACCCCTCCACTTT
CDR3: CASSARDTYSPLHF

D: NA
V: TRBV30
J: TRBJ2-7
size: few
DNA: TGTGCCTGGAGTGTACTACGCGACGGGACACACAACTTC
CDR3: CAWSVLRDGTHNF

D: TRBD2
V: TRBV6-1
J: TRBJ2-5
size: NA
DNA: TGTGCCAGCAGTGAACTAGCGGGAGGGAAAGAGACCCAGTACTTC
CDR3: CASSELAGGKETQYF

D: TRBD2
V: TRBV7-2
J: TRBJ2-7
size: many
DNA: TGTGCCAGCAGCTTAGACGGGGGGGCCTCCTACGAGCAGTACTTC
CDR3: CASSLDGGASYEQYF

D: TRBD1
V: TRBV24-1
J: TRBJ1-5
size: many
DNA: TGTGCCACCAGTGATAGGGACAGCGCAGGAGATCAGCCCCAGCATTTT
CDR3: CATSDRDSAGDQPQHF

D: NA
V: TRBV18
J: TRBJ1-2
size: NA
DNA: TGTGCCAGCTCACCAGGGCAGAATAATAACTATGGCTACACCTTC
CDR3: CASSPGQNNNYGYTF

D: NA
V: TRBV5-1
J: TRBJ2-7
size: once
DNA: TGCGCCAGCAGCGCGGAAGTGCAGGGGCCCCACGAGCAGTACTTC
CDR3: CASSAEVQGPHEQYF

D: TRBD2
V: TRBV20-1
J: TRBJ2-2
size: many
DNA: TGCAGTGCTAGAGATTCCCGAGCTAGCGGGGGGCGCGGGGAGCTGTTTTTT
CDR3: CSARDSRASGGRGELFF

D: NA
V: TRBV19
J: TRBJ1-6
size: NA
DNA: TGTGCCAGTAGGTCCCGAGACGGTAATTCACCCCTCCACTTT
CDR3: CASRSRDGNSPLHF

D: NA
V: TRBV12-3/TRBV12-4
J: TRBJ1-4
size: few
DNA: TGTGCCAGCAGTCCAACCGTCGGGGTAGGACAGAGGGGTCTTAATGAAAAACTGTTTTTT
CDR3: CASSPTVGVGQRGLNEKLFF

D: TRBD2
V: TRBV5-5
J: TRBJ2-3
size: NA
DNA: TGTGCCAGCAGCTTGTGGCCTAGCGGGACTGATACGCAGTATTTT
CDR3: CASSLWPSGTDTQYF

D: TRBD1
V: TRBV20-1
J: TRBJ1-1
size: NA
DNA: TGCAGTGCTCTAAGCACGTATTCGGGACAGGGTCCTTTTCACACTGAAGCTTTCTTT
CDR3: CSALSTYSGQGPFHTEAFF

D: NA
V: TRBV7-6
J: TRBJ2-1
size: many
DNA: TGTGCCAGCAGCATCAGACAGGCAGGGGAAGTGATGAATGAGCAGTTCTTC
CDR3: CASSIRQAGEVMNEQFF

D: TRBD2
V: TRBV20-1
J: TRBJ2-1
size: many
DNA: TGCAGTGCTAGAGTTAGCGGGGGGGCCGATGAGCAGTTCTTC
CDR3: CSARVSGGADEQFF